Following are 15 T cell receptor beta chains from one sample sequenced in a study of control samples from healthy donors and cancer patients. TCRdb keeps only in-frame clones here, not all; method: immunoSEQ multiplex PCR. This table holds 200,000 to 250,000 clones, over 90% found once. The sequencing sample was made of blood. These receptor sequences come from a man between 50 and 59 years old in good health.

This clone was found once. This chain links TRBV18 with TRBJ1-2; TRBD1 might be the D (5 bases). The V gene lost 0 bases and the J gene lost 5 bases, with 7 bases spanning the gap. This CDR3 contains 13 residues. Per germline, CDR1 KGHSH and CDR2 LQKENI. The chain's CDR3 is CASSPPRGYGYTF. CDR3 in DNA: TGTGCCAGCTCACCACCCCGGGGGTATGGCTACACCTTC.

The chain carries TRBV27 and TRBJ2-2, with 9 nucleotides matching TRBD2. The J segment lost 4 bases and the V segment lost 7 bases, leaving 7 bases of the junction unmatched. Germline CDR1 is MNHEY and CDR2 is SMNVEV (reference sequence). The CDR3 totals 15 residues. CDR3 DNA: TGTGCCAGCACCCCTTTACTAGCGGGCACCGGGGAGCTGTTTTTT. This gives the protein CASTPLLAGTGELFF.

The CDR3 protein is CASSPAFSGNTIYF. DNA of the CDR3: TGCGCCAGCAGCCCTGCCTTCTCTGGAAACACCATATATTTT. This chain joins TRBV5-1 and TRBJ1-3; no definite D call. Trimming removed 4 bases at V and 0 bases at J, with 8 bases between. The CDR3 is 14 amino acids. Germline V gene sequence: CDR1 SGHRS, CDR2 YFSETQ.

There are a few counts of this clone. CDR3 sequence reads: CASSPGISGGDQETQYF. CDR3 DNA sequence: TGCGCCAGCAGCCCTGGCATTAGCGGGGGGGATCAAGAGACCCAGTACTTC. This chain links TRBV5-1 with TRBJ2-5, with 11 bases matching TRBD2. This CDR3 spans 17 amino acids. Trimming at V came to 4 bases and at J to 2 bases, leaving 10 bases not matched to a gene. Germline lookup yields CDR1 SGHRS and CDR2 YFSETQ.

This chain links TRBV18 with TRBJ2-7; D perhaps matches TRBD1 (6 bases). The CDR3 has 16 residues. V was shortened by 2 bases and J by 2 bases, with 16 bases between the two germline ends. Germline V lookup: CDR1 KGHSH, CDR2 LQKENI. The CDR3 spells CASSPTPGTTAYEQYV. In DNA, the CDR3 is TGTGCCAGCTCACCAACCCCCGGGACAACCGCCTACGAGCAGTACGTC.

The chain employs TRBV10-3 and TRBJ1-5, with D unresolved. This CDR3 is built from 15 residues. Germline V gene lookup returns CDR1 ENHRY and CDR2 SYGVKD. With 2 bases removed from V and 2 bases from J, the gap between germline ends came to 10 bases. The CDR3 DNA reads as TGTGCCATCAGTGAGGGGGATGGAGGCAATCAGCCCCAGCATTTT. Its protein product is CAISEGDGGNQPQHF.

The chain combines TRBV18 with TRBJ2-2; 7 nucleotides align to TRBD1. V lost 6 bases and J lost 4; bases outside the gene matches: 5. The CDR3 is made up of 14 amino acids. Per the germline V gene, CDR1 is KGHSH and CDR2 is LQKENI. As DNA, the CDR3 is TGTGCCAGCTCGCTGGGACAGTCCACCGGGGAGCTGTTTTTT. Its protein is CASSLGQSTGELFF.

V gene TRBV18 combines with J gene TRBJ1-2; TRBD1 might be the D (5 bases). Germline V lookup: CDR1 KGHSH, CDR2 LQKENI. CDR3 length: 13 residues. V was pared by 4 bases and J by 7 bases, with 13 bases between. The DNA for the CDR3 is TGTGCCAGCTCACTTGGCGCAGGGTCTGGCTACACCTTC. Translated: CASSLGAGSGYTF.

The chain couples TRBV27 to TRBJ1-1, with unresolved D. CDR1 MNHEY and CDR2 SMNVEV come from the germline V gene (reference sequence). The ends were cut back, 2 bases at V and 7 bases at J, with 17 bases in the middle. The CDR3 covers 15 residues. The CDR3: CASSLTLGRSNEAFF. The CDR3 bases are TGTGCCAGCAGTTTAACCCTCGGACGGAGCAATGAAGCTTTCTTT.

This clone was counted once. The chain couples TRBV6-5 to TRBJ2-7, with D possibly TRBD2 on 5 matching bases. Germline CDR1 reads MNHEY; CDR2 reads SVGAGI. This CDR3 is built from 14 residues. Trimming pared 11 bases from V and 2 bases from J, leaving 19 bases between. CDR3 in amino acids: CASLGVEAPYEQYV. For the CDR3, the DNA is TGTGCCTCTCTCGGGGTCGAAGCCCCCTACGAGCAGTACGTC.

The chain uses TRBV24-1 and TRBJ2-3, with D tentatively TRBD2 (6 bases). V lost 3 bases, J lost 0 bases, and 6 bases lay in between. CDR1 and CDR2 (germline): KGHDR, SFDVKD. This CDR3 spans 14 amino acids. The chain's CDR3 is CATSDGGSTDTQYF. The CDR3 DNA follows: TGTGCCACCAGTGATGGAGGGAGCACAGATACGCAGTATTTT.

The J gene is TRBJ2-7, the V gene TRBV5-1; D gene uncertain. Trimming removed 0 bases at V and 3 bases at J, with 7 bases between. The CDR3 extends over 13 amino acids. CDR1 and CDR2 (germline): SGHRS, YFSETQ. CDR3 DNA sequence: TGCGCCAGCAGCTTGGACGCAAACTACGAGCAGTACTTC. Protein: CASSLDANYEQYF.

This sequence joins TRBV4-1 and TRBJ1-1; D possibly corresponds to TRBD1 (5 bases). The V gene lost 8 bases and the J gene lost 2 bases, with 18 bases spanning the gap. The CDR3 consists of 15 residues. In germline, CDR1 is MGHRA, CDR2 YSYEKL. The CDR3 nucleotides read TGCGCCAGCCGAGGTAGACAGAGGGTAAACACTGAAGCTTTCTTT. Translating gives CASRGRQRVNTEAFF.

V and J are TRBV12-3 or TRBV12-4 and TRBJ1-1; D call uncertain. The CDR3 runs 10 residues. With 3 bases removed from V and 11 bases from J, the gap between germline ends came to 7 bases. CDR3 region: CASSFVTAFF. CDR3 bases: TGTGCCAGCAGTTTCGTGACTGCTTTCTTT.

This sequence joins TRBV19 and TRBJ2-3; D unclear. Trimming stripped 3 bases from V and 3 bases from J, with 7 bases between. This CDR3 contains 13 residues. The germline gives CDR1 LNHDA, CDR2 SQIVND (reference sequence). The CDR3 DNA reads TGTGCCAGTAGTATTTATTTGACAGATACGCAGTATTTT. Its protein is CASSIYLTDTQYF.